This T cell receptor (beta chain) stems from a study of cytomegalovirus exposure and HLA in healthy donors (TCRdb year 2017). Background on the whole study: An earlier analysis of some 620 of the donors reported around 280 Gb of sequence data and around 110 million unique TCR beta sequences obtained from roughly 170 million T cells. Among roughly 370 genotyped donors of the cohort, an average of about 240,000 unique TCR beta nucleotide sequences were sequenced per donor, about a sixth of them non-productive. The number of donors typed differed by locus, with about 629-630 for A, B, C, DRB1 and DQB1, 522 for DQA1, 600 to 610 for DPA1, and around 430 for DPB1. Donor age, sex, ethnicity and CMV serostatus were collected together with the repertoire data. An early release covering about 600 HLA-typed donors comprised approximately 300 gigabases of sequencing data and roughly 86 million unique TCR sequences. Using immunosequencing, the study profiled T cell repertoires from fewer than 700 subjects and related those repertoires to cytomegalovirus serostatus. An earlier analysis of more than 450 of the donors used high-throughput TCR beta sequencing to judge whether each TCR beta V gene segment behaved as functional or pseudogenic. Rather than using new phenotypic data, the later analysis identified candidate immune exposures from TCR beta sequences and from how often those sequences occurred across donors. Besides the first cohort of around 670 subjects, a separate validation cohort made up of roughly 130 different subjects was used. To predict cytomegalovirus infection status, the study combined high-throughput TCR immunosequencing, statistical association of individual TCRs with disease status, and machine learning. The study was designed to test whether signatures of past pathogen exposure could be identified by cataloging public T cell receptors. In a later genetic analysis, genome-wide SNP genotypes for about three fifths of the roughly 670 donors were used, and that subset was treated as a discovery cohort. Class I and class II HLA loci were covered by the typing at four-digit resolution. Roughly five DR-DQ haplotypes were treated as single units for association and clustering because of strong linkage in the cohort. Every discovery cohort repertoire had been produced on one sequencing platform. Of the roughly 420 genotyped donors, less than 85% were placed in the genetic ancestry cluster associated with self-reported Caucasian donors. In a later analysis, previously published TCR beta repertoires from several hundred donors were re-analyzed and high-resolution HLA genotyping was added so that TCR occurrence patterns could be studied.

The cohort comprised some 680 healthy bone marrow donors. All cohort members were sampled while nominally healthy, although unrecorded immune exposures were likely present. The donor was CMV seronegative and belonged to the group of roughly 330 seronegative cohort members. Every donor gave a peripheral blood sample, and the peripheral blood mononuclear cells from that sample were used for TCR beta sequencing. Genomic DNA was extracted from the blood cell samples with the Qiagen DNeasy Blood Extraction Kit. Notes on this clone: What this receptor recognizes is not known. There are no base qualities to consult, and no much larger clone falls within one base.

CDR1 GTSNPN and CDR2 SVGIG were looked up in the germline V gene (reference sequence). The CDR3 runs 17 residues from the cysteine to the phenylalanine. The retained sequence is limited to the CDR3, 51 bases, with the frame set at the first base. Relative to germline, V is missing 0 bases and J is missing 4 bases, with 10 bases of the junction outside any gene match. Libraries were made using the immunoSEQ multiplex PCR assay. For the multiplex PCR, a mixture combining 60 forward primers for TCR Vbeta segments and 13 reverse primers for TCR Jbeta segments was used. A multiplex PCR assay on genomic DNA amplified the CDR3 region of rearranged TCR beta genes. Amplified TCR beta libraries were sequenced as 87-base-pair reads on the Illumina HiSeq System. The paper's processing steps were these. A later analysis tallied 75 million to 95 million unique TCR beta chains across the approximately 670 repertoires, and some 10 million of those chains were shared by two or more donors. A nearest-neighbor algorithm error-corrected the raw reads and collapsed the reads into unique sequences, merging closely related sequences to remove PCR and sequencing errors. V, D and J gene segments were assigned by aligning CDR3 sequences to IMGT reference sequences. For a sequence to be retained, at least a six-nucleotide match to both a V gene segment and a J gene segment was required. Rearrangements were classified as productive when the CDR3 lacked stop codons and remained in frame with V and J, and all other rearrangements were classified as non-productive. Following IMGT convention, CDR3 was defined as the stretch from the second conserved V-encoded cysteine up to the conserved J-encoded phenylalanine. The earlier analysis of some 550 of the donors excluded any sequence lacking an unambiguous match to a single V gene segment. An earlier analysis of under 750 of the donors called V segments functional above 56.7% productive rearrangements and segregating when the between-donor standard deviation exceeded 5%. A statistical classification framework was developed to diagnose cytomegalovirus status using the catalog of TCR beta chain sequences. In a later analysis, TCR nucleotide sequences were compared against IMGT/GENE-DB human TR gene sequences so that V and J genes could be assigned. A later analysis assigned CDR3 sequences and most-parsimonious VDJ recombination scenarios with the TCRdist pipeline. A later analysis defined each TCR beta chain by its CDR3 amino acid sequence plus V-gene family, and excluded reads lacking a unique V-gene family. In a later analysis, fewer than 650 highly shared, low-generation-probability nucleotide sequences were removed to address suspected cross-contamination and a sequencing artifact. In a later analysis, a clonal expansion index was calculated for each public chain from normalized within-repertoire ranks of inferred template counts. In a later analysis, generation probabilities were computed with a VDJ recombination model fitted to out-of-frame rearrangements, and the resulting probabilities were checked against IGoR. A later analysis scored TCR-TCR, TCR-HLA and TCR-CMV co-occurrence with hypergeometric tests, applying a repertoire-size bias correction to TCR pairs. A later analysis estimated false discovery rates by permuting HLA or CMV assignments 20 times. In a later analysis, co-occurring TCRs were grouped with DBSCAN, and TCRdist sequence similarity was added when clustering was performed within HLA-allele-positive subsets. Co-occurrence clustering excluded repertoires with fewer than 30,000 or more than 120,000 public chains, plus five with anomalous nucleotide sharing. Entries here come from immuneACCESS through TCRdb and include only in-frame sequences with V and J called. Some clones fail to appear in such tables; in the studies checked, an unresolved V gene covers under half of the shortfall, and the cause of the remainder is unknown. The V and J calls and clone size come from that table; D and trimming were worked out from the DNA. The sample table holds some 130,000 clones, of which approximately 85% were seen once. In total, the top ten clones hold more than 1.5% of the sample.

Broad study findings and their caveats: A further reported finding was that TCR beta sequences accurately predicted the HLA-A and HLA-B alleles for most subjects in the first cohort. For the cohort, immune exposure information was limited to CMV serostatus. An association between a missense DCLRE1C variant and V-gene and J-gene trimming of TCR beta chains was found in a later genetic analysis and replicated in an independent cohort. At a false discovery rate of 0.05, a later analysis linked under 20,000 TCR beta sequences to specific HLA alleles. In a later analysis, most CMV-associated TCR beta chains were found to appear HLA-restricted, with HLA associations seemingly driven largely by CMV exposure. When HLA alleles, especially DR and DQ, strongly co-occurred, attributing TCR associations to individual alleles was difficult. In vitro tests confirmed that three of the cytomegalovirus-associated TCR beta chains recognize cytomegalovirus antigens. Most TCR sequences were seen in very few donors, while some public TCRs were found in many individuals. Because the 87-base-pair reads could not distinguish some IMGT-functional V segments, including TRBV6-2 and TRBV6-3, those segments were excluded. According to a later analysis, parvovirus B19, influenza, CMV and Epstein-Barr virus appeared linked to several top co-occurrence clusters. In a later analysis, TCR association rates were found to vary across HLA loci, with the most associated TCRs seen for DRB1 alleles and the fewest for HLA-C alleles. The presence/absence analyses assumed that sequencing depth was roughly uniform across donors, and that assumption may not be true. Only TCR beta chains were sequenced in this cohort, and the absence of alpha or paired-chain data limited detectable features. In an earlier analysis of about 600 of the donors, most TCR beta V segments appeared in productive rearrangements about 87% or about 30% of the time, broadly matching IMGT annotations. Linkage disequilibrium might explain the correlated functional status among segregating V segments, but an unknown experimental factor could not be ruled out. A later analysis found that HLA-associated TCR beta chains were more clonally expanded and had lower generation probabilities than equally common non-associated chains. According to the authors, the approach could potentially be generalized to other disease states and immunological phenotypes. Compared with the roughly 670-donor mean, donors in an Asian-associated ancestry cluster had fewer N-insertions in productive TCRs, according to a later genetic analysis. A cluster of highly shared sequence variants was judged likely to be a technical artifact of the sequencing pipeline. Because HLA typing was unavailable for some donors at each locus, only the typed subset was used in association tests. Because counts were too low, about 17 rarely observed V segments, including chromosome 9 orphons, were excluded from the earlier analysis of 500 to 700 of the donors. In both the original and validation cohorts, the classifier was reported to diagnose cytomegalovirus status with high specificity and sensitivity. A total of 164 TCR beta chains were listed by the study as associated with cytomegalovirus.

The clonotype originates from a boy aged 5 to 17 in good health and CMV-seronegative. Sequenced: PBMCs. The receptor chain draws on TRBV30 and TRBJ2-2; 8 central nucleotides agree with TRBD2. The DNA sequence is given as TGTGCCTGGAGTGTATCCCCCGCGGGAGGTTTCACCGGGGAGCTGTTTTTT. Protein translation: CAWSVSPAGGFTGELFF. Outside the CDR3, residues come from the reference TRBV30 and TRBJ2-2 proteins, so the full variable domain is: SQTIHQWPATLVQPVGSPLSLECTVEGTSNPNLYWYRQAAGRGLQLLFYSVGIGQISSEVPQNLSASRPQDRQFILSSKKLLLSDSGFYLCAWSVSPAGGFTGELFFGEGSRLTVL.